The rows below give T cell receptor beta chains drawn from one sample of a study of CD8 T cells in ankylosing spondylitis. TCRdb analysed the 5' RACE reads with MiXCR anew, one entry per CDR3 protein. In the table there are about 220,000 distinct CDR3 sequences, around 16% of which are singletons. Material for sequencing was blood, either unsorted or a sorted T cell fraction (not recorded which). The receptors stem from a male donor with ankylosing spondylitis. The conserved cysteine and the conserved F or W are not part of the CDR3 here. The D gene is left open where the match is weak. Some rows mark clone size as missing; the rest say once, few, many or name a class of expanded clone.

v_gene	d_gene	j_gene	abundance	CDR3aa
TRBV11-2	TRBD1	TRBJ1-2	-	ASSDMTGRVGGYT
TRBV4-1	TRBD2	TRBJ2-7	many	ASSQVPSGLYEQY
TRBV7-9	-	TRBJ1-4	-	ASSLSMGQHEKLF
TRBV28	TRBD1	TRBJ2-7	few	ASRPGQLGSWWEQY
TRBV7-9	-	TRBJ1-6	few	ASSIDRQSSYNSPLH
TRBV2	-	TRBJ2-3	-	ASSDWTDTQY
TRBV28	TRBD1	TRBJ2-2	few	ASSLMTGGSTGELF
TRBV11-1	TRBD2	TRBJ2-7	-	ASSLDGGTYEQY
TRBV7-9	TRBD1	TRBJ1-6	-	ASSNAGQGAYSPLH
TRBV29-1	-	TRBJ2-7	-	SVGLSQGQY
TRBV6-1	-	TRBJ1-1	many	ASRALQGGNTEAF
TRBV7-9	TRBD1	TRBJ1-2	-	ASSLALDRDREGYT
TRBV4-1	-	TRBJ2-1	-	ASSQAQGNEQF
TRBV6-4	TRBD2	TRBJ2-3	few	ASSVAGDDTDTQY
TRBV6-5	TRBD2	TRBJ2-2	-	ASSLTPRLAGDTGELF
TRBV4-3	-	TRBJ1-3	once	ASSQDRLTGNTIY
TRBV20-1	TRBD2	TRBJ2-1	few	SARSLTSNSNEQF
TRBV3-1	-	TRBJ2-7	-	ASSQEHESGPPYEQY
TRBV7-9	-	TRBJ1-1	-	ASSPTAGSFNTEAF
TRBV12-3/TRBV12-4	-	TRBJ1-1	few	ASSWGQGSNTEAF
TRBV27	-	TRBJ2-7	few	ASSPTGTHEQY
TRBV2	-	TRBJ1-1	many	ARDVGGRNTEAF